The clone carrying this T cell receptor beta chain has only one observation. This sample is part of a study of blood T cell repertoires in COVID-19. Study at large: Both acute and convalescent COVID-19 samples were obtained from the United States, Italy and Spain. PBMCs, B-cell-depleted T cells, or T cells provided the cDNA or gDNA that made up the material.

Original processing methods: Estimates of nucleated cell counts were drawn from the amplification of reference gene primers. The data were produced by immunoSEQ multiplex PCR, yet TCRdb's version contains in-frame clones alone and is incomplete. V, J and clone size were drawn from that table, and D and trimming were deduced from the DNA. In the table there are about 220,000 clones, 82% of which are singletons. The CDR3 runs 13 residues. Germline V gene data show CDR1 as SGDLS and CDR2 as YYNGEE. V gave up 0 bases and J gave up 4 bases, with 7 bases separating them. This chain links TRBV9 with TRBJ1-2, with D unresolved. This receptor was taken from a woman older than 75 with acute or convalescent COVID-19. The source material was peripheral blood. The CDR3 DNA sequence: TGTGCCAGCAGCGTAGTGGCAGGCTATGGCTACACCTTC. Translation: CASSVVAGYGYTF.